Following are 15 T cell receptor beta chains from one sample sequenced in a study of blood T cell repertoires in COVID-19. The table came from immunoSEQ multiplex PCR; TCRdb's copy has only in-frame clones and leaves some out. The sample consists of 200,000 to 250,000 clones, about 81% of them appearing once. Sequencing was done on a sample of PBMCs or T cells enriched from blood (not recorded which). All receptors come from a man aged 35 to 55 who had recovered from COVID-19.

The chain couples TRBV5-1 to TRBJ1-3; D not certain. The V gene lost 1 base and the J gene lost 4 bases, with 9 bases spanning the gap. Germline V gives CDR1 SGHRS, CDR2 YFSETQ. The CDR3 runs 14 residues. The DNA for the CDR3 is TGCGCCAGCAGCTTGCTCGGTGCCGGAAACACCATATATTTT. Protein product: CASSLLGAGNTIYF.

The DNA for the CDR3 is TGTGCCAGCAGCTTAGTAGGCGGGAGAGCGGTAGATGAGCAGTTCTTC. This sequence encodes CASSLVGGRAVDEQFF. The chain carries TRBV7-6 and TRBJ2-1, with 7 positions matching TRBD2. The CDR3 covers 16 residues. The trim removed 1 base at V and 8 bases at J, leaving 11 bases unmatched. CDR1 and CDR2 from the germline V gene are SGHVS and FNYEAQ.

J is TRBJ1-5 and V is TRBV9; D is unresolved. With 3 bases removed from V and 3 bases from J, the gap between germline ends came to 7 bases. CDR1 and CDR2 from the germline V gene are SGDLS and YYNGEE. This CDR3 region has 13 residues. The CDR3 DNA is TGTGCCAGCAGCGACACCCCCAATCAGCCCCAGCATTTT. It translates to CASSDTPNQPQHF.

The chain recombines TRBV19 with TRBJ1-2, with D perhaps matching TRBD1 (6 bases). This CDR3 is 14 amino acids long. V shed 6 bases and J shed 4 bases, with 15 bases lying between them. The germline CDR1 and CDR2 sequences are LNHDA and SQIVND (reference sequence). The CDR3 region is CASSSTGQTYGYTF. CDR3 sequence (DNA): TGTGCCAGTAGCTCTACCGGACAGACCTATGGCTACACCTTC.

The V and J genes are TRBV30 and TRBJ1-2; TRBD1 aligns across 8 bases. Germline CDR1 GTSNPN, CDR2 SVGIG (reference sequence). CDR3 length: 14 residues. Unmatched junction bases numbered 11, after V lost 5 bases and J lost 6 bases. The CDR3 protein is CAWGMTGAKDGYTF. The CDR3 region has the DNA TGTGCCTGGGGTATGACAGGGGCCAAAGATGGCTACACCTTC. The whole variable domain, remainder taken from reference TRBV30 and TRBJ1-2, is SQTIHQWPATLVQPVGSPLSLECTVEGTSNPNLYWYRQAAGRGLQLLFYSVGIGQISSEVPQNLSASRPQDRQFILSSKKLLLSDSGFYLCAWGMTGAKDGYTFGSGTRLTVV.

CDR3 sequence: CASSRASGSFYNEQFF. The CDR3 nucleotides are TGTGCCAGCAGCCGGGCGAGCGGGAGTTTCTACAATGAGCAGTTCTTC. The V call is TRBV5-4, the J call TRBJ2-1, with 8 bases matching TRBD2. This CDR3 has 16 residues. The trim removed 4 bases at V and 3 bases at J, leaving 9 bases unmatched. The germline gives CDR1 SGHNT, CDR2 YYREEE (reference sequence).

The V gene is TRBV11-2, the J gene TRBJ1-1, with D tentatively TRBD1 (5 bases). Trimming took off 2 bases at V and 1 base at J, with 8 bases between the two ends. CDR1 and CDR2 from the germline V gene are SGHAT and FQNNGV. CDR3 length: 14 amino acids. This CDR3 reads CASSLRQPNTEAFF. The CDR3 coding sequence is TGTGCCAGCAGCTTAAGACAGCCGAACACTGAAGCTTTCTTT.

J is TRBJ2-7 and V is TRBV5-4; 8 nucleotides align to TRBD1. Unmatched junction bases numbered 10, after V lost 4 bases and J lost 4 bases. Germline V gene sequence: CDR1 SGHNT, CDR2 YYREEE (reference sequence). The CDR3 loop spans 15 amino acids. CDR3 residues: CASSLAGTGVYEQYF. The CDR3 coding sequence is TGTGCCAGCAGCCTCGCCGGGACAGGAGTTTACGAGCAGTACTTC.

The gene calls are TRBV12-5 and TRBJ2-3, with TRBD1 matching over 9 bases. Germline V lookup: CDR1 LGHNT, CDR2 FRNRAP. The V gene end was trimmed by 1 base and the J gene end by 3 bases; junction bases not matched to a gene: 8. The CDR3 length is 17 residues. CDR3 protein: CASGLGLQGAMTDTQYF. The CDR3 DNA reads TGTGCTAGTGGTTTGGGCCTACAGGGGGCGATGACAGATACGCAGTATTTT.

The chain recombines TRBV1 with TRBJ2-3; TRBD2, as called in the table, went unchecked against the DNA. TRBV1 is reported as a pseudogene. CDR3 length equals 17 residues. This CDR3 is CTSSHRTPRSGTDTQYF. DNA for the CDR3: TGCACCAGCAGCCATCGCACTCCTAGAAGCGGCACAGATACGCAGTATTTT.

V gene TRBV19 combines with J gene TRBJ1-4, with D uncertain. Germline assignment: CDR1 LNHDA and CDR2 SQIVND (reference sequence). This CDR3 has 13 amino acids. V was shortened by 2 bases and J by 7 bases, with 8 bases between the two germline ends. The CDR3 DNA sequence: TGTGCCAGTAGTATACTCCAGGCTGAAAAACTGTTTTTT. Its translation is CASSILQAEKLFF. The full variable domain, rest sourced from reference TRBV19 and TRBJ1-4, is DGGITQSPKYLFRKEGQNVTLSCEQNLNHDAMYWYRQDPGQGLRLIYYSQIVNDFQKGDIAEGYSVSREKKESFPLTVTSAQKNPTAFYLCASSILQAEKLFFGSGTQLSVL.

The chain combines TRBV12-5 with TRBJ1-5; D gene ambiguous. Germline values: CDR1 LGHNT, CDR2 FRNRAP. V was clipped by 6 bases and J by 6 bases, with 9 bases between them. CDR3 length: 12 amino acids. The CDR3 region is CASGKGVQPQHF. CDR3 bases: TGTGCTAGTGGCAAAGGAGTTCAGCCCCAGCATTTT. Complete variable domain (other parts from reference TRBV12-5 and TRBJ1-5): DARVTQTPRHKVTEMGQEVTMRCQPILGHNTVFWYRQTMMQGLELLAYFRNRAPLDDSGMPKDRFSAEMPDATLATLKIQPSEPRDSAVYFCASGKGVQPQHFGDGTRLSIL.

This chain connects TRBV2 to TRBJ2-7; 8 positions match TRBD2. Trimming removed 7 bases from V and 1 base from J; junction bases left unmatched: 12. In germline, CDR1 is SNHLY, CDR2 FYNNEI. This CDR3 region has 16 residues. The CDR3 reads CASTESGSGTSYEQYF. The CDR3 DNA reads as TGTGCCAGCACCGAAAGTGGTAGCGGGACATCCTACGAGCAGTACTTC.

The chain has TRBV6-5 and TRBJ1-6; 9 nucleotides line up with TRBD1. CDR1 MNHEY and CDR2 SVGAGI come from the germline V gene. J lost 7 bases, V lost 9 bases, and 4 bases had no gene match. This CDR3 region has 13 residues. The CDR3 protein is CARQGARNSPLHF. The CDR3 DNA reads TGTGCCAGACAGGGGGCGCGAAATTCACCCCTCCACTTT.

V and J are TRBV19 and TRBJ1-3; D is possibly TRBD1 (5 bases). Trimming removed 9 bases at V and 0 bases at J, with 30 bases between. This CDR3 has 20 amino acids. Germline-derived CDR1 and CDR2 are LNHDA and SQIVND (reference sequence). The CDR3 sequence: CARGSISGDRERYSGNTIYF. In DNA, the CDR3 is TGTGCCAGGGGTAGTATATCCGGGGACCGGGAGAGATACTCTGGAAACACCATATATTTT.